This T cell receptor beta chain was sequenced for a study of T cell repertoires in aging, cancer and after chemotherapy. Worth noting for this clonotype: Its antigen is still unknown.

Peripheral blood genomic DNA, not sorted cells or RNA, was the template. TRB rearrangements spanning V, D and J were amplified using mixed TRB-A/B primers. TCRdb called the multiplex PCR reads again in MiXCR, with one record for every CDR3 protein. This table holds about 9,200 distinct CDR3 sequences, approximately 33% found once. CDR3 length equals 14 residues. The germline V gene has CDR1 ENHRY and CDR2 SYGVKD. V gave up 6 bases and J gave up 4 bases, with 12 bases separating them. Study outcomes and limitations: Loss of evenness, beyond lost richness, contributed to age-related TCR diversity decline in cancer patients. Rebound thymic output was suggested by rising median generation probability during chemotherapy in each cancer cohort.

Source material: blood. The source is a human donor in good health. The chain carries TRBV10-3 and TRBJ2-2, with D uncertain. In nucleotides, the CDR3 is TGTGCCATCAGGGGAACGGATGGCACCGGGGAGCTGTTTTTT. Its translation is CAIRGTDGTGELFF.